The 31 T cell receptor beta chains below come from one sample, sequenced in a study of blood T cell repertoires in COVID-19. Clones were read by immunoSEQ multiplex PCR, and TCRdb kept only the in-frame ones, dropping some. The sample lists roughly 100,000 clones; 80% to 95% were seen once. The sample was peripheral blood. These receptors came from a man aged 45-65 years with active COVID-19.

This clone was picked up a small number of times. The rearrangement links TRBV5-4 to TRBJ2-7; 7 bases line up with TRBD1. CDR1 and CDR2 (germline): SGHNT, YYREEE (reference sequence). This CDR3 has 13 amino acids. J gave up 3 bases and V 4 bases, and 4 bases lay outside the gene matches. CDR3 in amino acids: CASSLWDSYEQYF. The CDR3, as DNA: TGTGCCAGCAGCCTGTGGGACAGCTACGAGCAGTACTTC.

About this clone itself: Other nucleotide sequences from this sample produce the same CDR3. The chain links TRBV29-1 to TRBJ2-3, with 10 bases lining up with TRBD2. Germline-derived CDR1 and CDR2 are SQVTM and ANQGSEA. The CDR3 spans 13 residues. J was trimmed by 6 bases and V by 4 bases; bases with no gene match: 4. This CDR3 is CSVGASGSDTQYF. DNA of the CDR3: TGCAGCGTTGGGGCTAGCGGGAGTGATACGCAGTATTTT.

V is TRBV30 and J is TRBJ2-1; the match to TRBD2 covers 7 bases. V shed 1 base and J 0 bases; nucleotides not matched to a gene: 3. This CDR3 has 15 residues. Germline CDR1 GTSNPN, CDR2 SVGIG (reference sequence). For the CDR3, the DNA is TGTGCCTGGAGTGCCGGCGGGAGCTCCTACAATGAGCAGTTCTTC. Translation gives CAWSAGGSSYNEQFF.

CDR3 sequence: CASSLDGSGVNEQFF. The CDR3 nucleotides read TGTGCCAGCAGCTTAGACGGCTCCGGGGTTAATGAGCAGTTCTTC. The gene calls are TRBV11-2 and TRBJ2-1; D perhaps matches TRBD2 (5 bases). The CDR3 extends over 15 amino acids. In germline, CDR1 is SGHAT, CDR2 FQNNGV. V lost 0 bases, J lost 7 bases, and 13 bases lay in between.

The genes are TRBV27 and TRBJ1-5, with D possibly TRBD1 on 5 matching bases. The CDR3 contains 13 residues. Germline loops: CDR1 MNHEY, CDR2 SMNVEV (reference sequence). The V and J ends lost 4 bases and 9 bases respectively, with 13 bases between them. The CDR3: CASSSAGSAPQHF. Here the CDR3 DNA reads TGTGCCAGCAGTTCGGCAGGGTCAGCGCCCCAGCATTTT.

This clone showed up just once. J is TRBJ1-5 and V is TRBV20-1, with D possibly matching TRBD1 (5 bases). Trimming removed 3 bases at V and 9 bases at J, with 15 bases between. The CDR3 covers 13 residues. Germline V gives CDR1 DFQATT, CDR2 SNEGSKA (reference sequence). CDR3 loop: CSASEQVESPQHF. The CDR3 DNA reads as TGCAGTGCTAGTGAACAGGTGGAGTCGCCCCAGCATTTT.

The V gene is TRBV28, the J gene TRBJ1-2; 7 bases fit TRBD1. Germline V gene data show CDR1 as MDHEN and CDR2 as SYDVKM. The ends lost 3 bases at V and 6 bases at J; junction bases unmatched: 7. The CDR3 has 14 amino acids. CDR3 bases: TGTGCCAGCAGTTTCATCGGGACAGCAGATGGCTACACCTTC. This sequence encodes CASSFIGTADGYTF.

The chain recombines TRBV5-4 with TRBJ2-5; TRBD2 matches 9 bases. The CDR3 is 15 amino acids. The germline gives CDR1 SGHNT, CDR2 YYREEE (reference sequence). V dropped 6 bases and J dropped 5; count of bases not matched to a gene: 11. The CDR3 DNA reads as TGTGCCAGCACCGTTAGCGGGAGAGGAGCGGAGACCCAGTACTTC. It is translated as CASTVSGRGAETQYF. Full variable domain (missing parts from reference TRBV5-4 and TRBJ2-5): ETGVTQSPTHLIKTRGQQVTLRCSSQSGHNTVSWYQQALGQGPQFIFQYYREEENGRGNFPPRFSGLQFPNYSSELNVNALELDDSALYLCASTVSGRGAETQYFGPGTRLLVL.

This chain links TRBV3-1 (or the pseudogene TRBV3-2) with TRBJ1-5; D call uncertain. The V end lost 4 bases, the J end lost 0 bases, and 7 bases lay between the germline ends. The length of the CDR3 is 14 residues. In germline, CDR1 is LGHDT, CDR2 YNNKEL (reference sequence). CDR3 in amino acids: CASSPLSSNQPQHF. DNA of the CDR3: TGTGCCAGCAGCCCTCTTAGTAGCAATCAGCCCCAGCATTTT.

This chain connects TRBV5-1 to TRBJ1-1; 7 nucleotides match TRBD1. Germline V gives CDR1 SGHRS, CDR2 YFSETQ. The CDR3 spans 12 residues. V shed 4 bases and J 8 bases; nucleotides not matched to a gene: 5. The CDR3 DNA sequence: TGCGCCAGCAGCGTGCAGGGACAGGAAGCTTTCTTT. This codes for CASSVQGQEAFF. Full variable domain (rest looked up from reference TRBV5-1 and TRBJ1-1): KAGVTQTPRYLIKTRGQQVTLSCSPISGHRSVSWYQQTPGQGLQFLFEYFSETQRNKGNFPGRFSGRQFSNSRSEMNVSTLELGDSALYLCASSVQGQEAFFGQGTRLTVV.

The gene calls are TRBV5-1 and TRBJ1-1; D might be TRBD1 (6 bases). CDR3 length: 12 residues. The ends were cut back, 4 bases at V and 7 bases at J, with 11 bases in the middle. Germline lookup yields CDR1 SGHRS and CDR2 YFSETQ. CDR3 residues: CASSTTGDEAFF. In DNA form, the CDR3 reads TGCGCCAGCAGCACGACAGGAGATGAAGCTTTCTTT.

This chain links TRBV3-1 (or the pseudogene TRBV3-2) with TRBJ1-2; 7 nucleotides align to TRBD1. Germline V gene lookup returns CDR1 LGHDT and CDR2 YNNKEL (reference sequence). The CDR3 has 16 residues. With V trimmed by 1 base and J by 3 bases, 8 bases remained unmatched. CDR3 residues: CASSQGSGQVYYGYTF. The CDR3 DNA sequence: TGTGCCAGCAGCCAAGGCTCAGGACAGGTATACTATGGCTACACCTTC.

This sequence joins TRBV19 and TRBJ2-3; D possibly corresponds to TRBD2 (6 bases). V was clipped by 3 bases and J by 2 bases, with 12 bases between them. The CDR3 runs 15 residues. Germline V CDR1 and CDR2: LNHDA, SQIVND (reference sequence). CDR3 in DNA: TGTGCCAGTAGTATGGTAGGAGGGGCCACAGATACGCAGTATTTT. Its protein product is CASSMVGGATDTQYF.

In this sample, this clone turned up once. The chain recombines TRBV6-6 with TRBJ2-1; weak D call: TRBD1 (5 bases). This CDR3 is 14 amino acids long. CDR1 and CDR2 from the germline V gene are MNHNY and SVGAGI (reference sequence). Trimming removed 1 base from V and 10 bases from J, with 14 bases in between. DNA for the CDR3: TGTGCCAGCAGTTACTGGGCAGGGCAGGGAGAGCAGTTCTTC. Amino acid sequence: CASSYWAGQGEQFF.

The chain recombines TRBV30 with TRBJ2-1; TRBD2 matches at 8 bases. The junction had 9 bases not matched to a gene; V was cut back by 2 bases and J by 6 bases. CDR1 GTSNPN and CDR2 SVGIG come from the germline V gene (reference sequence). The CDR3 covers 15 residues. For the CDR3, the DNA is TGTGCCTGGAGTAAGTTGAGCGGGAGTTTCAATGAGCAGTTCTTC. Its translation: CAWSKLSGSFNEQFF.

This rearrangement joins TRBV29-1 to TRBJ1-2; no clear D gene. This CDR3 has 10 residues. CDR1 and CDR2 from the germline V gene are SQVTM and ANQGSEA. Trimming pared 0 bases from V and 8 bases from J, leaving 4 bases between. The CDR3 sequence: CSVEERGYTF. The CDR3 DNA is TGCAGCGTTGAAGAGAGGGGCTACACCTTC.

This clone was recorded only once. V gene TRBV19 combines with J gene TRBJ2-1; 7 bases are a match to TRBD2. Germline loops: CDR1 LNHDA, CDR2 SQIVND (reference sequence). V lost 1 base to trimming and J lost 4 bases; unmatched junction nucleotides: 19. This CDR3 has 20 residues. The CDR3 sequence: CASSIGPARAKRGGYNEQFF. CDR3 DNA: TGTGCCAGTAGTATAGGGCCCGCCAGGGCTAAGAGGGGAGGGTACAATGAGCAGTTCTTC. Variable domain in full (rest from reference TRBV19 and TRBJ2-1): DGGITQSPKYLFRKEGQNVTLSCEQNLNHDAMYWYRQDPGQGLRLIYYSQIVNDFQKGDIAEGYSVSREKKESFPLTVTSAQKNPTAFYLCASSIGPARAKRGGYNEQFFGPGTRLTVL.

This clone has just one count. The chain recombines TRBV7-2 with TRBJ1-6; TRBD1 matches at 7 bases. V was pared by 0 bases and J by 9 bases, with 5 bases of the junction left unmatched. CDR3 length: 15 residues. CDR1 and CDR2 (germline): SGHTA, FQGNSA. CDR3: CASSLADRNRSPLHF. The CDR3 coding sequence is TGTGCCAGCAGCTTAGCGGACAGGAATCGTTCACCCCTCCACTTT.

The chain has TRBV28 and TRBJ1-6, with TRBD1 matching 7 bases. The ends lost 5 bases at V and 10 bases at J; junction bases unmatched: 8. CDR3 length equals 14 residues. CDR1 is MDHEN, CDR2 SYDVKM, per germline. The chain's CDR3 is CASSITQGRSPLHF. The CDR3 DNA is TGTGCCAGCAGTATTACACAGGGGAGGTCACCCCTCCACTTT.

The chain uses TRBV10-3 and TRBJ2-7, with 7 bases that match TRBD1. The CDR3 has 13 residues. Germline V gives CDR1 ENHRY, CDR2 SYGVKD. With V trimmed by 10 bases and J by 2 bases, 8 bases remained unmatched. The CDR3 here is CATGSQGPYEQYF. For the CDR3, the DNA is TGTGCCACCGGTTCACAGGGGCCCTACGAGCAGTACTTC.

This chain joins TRBV9 and TRBJ2-7; 8 bases are a match to TRBD2. This CDR3 is 15 amino acids long. Germline V CDR1 and CDR2: SGDLS, YYNGEE. Germline trimming cut 4 bases from V and 3 bases from J; bases unmatched to any gene: 9. CDR3 sequence reads: CASSQQAGESYEQYF. The DNA of the CDR3 is TGTGCCAGCAGCCAACAAGCGGGAGAGAGCTACGAGCAGTACTTC. The complete variable domain, with remaining parts taken from reference TRBV9 and TRBJ2-7, reads DSGVTQTPKHLITATGQRVTLRCSPRSGDLSVYWYQQSLDQGLQFLIQYYNGEERAKGNILERFSAQQFPDLHSELNLSSLELGDSALYFCASSQQAGESYEQYFGPGTRLTVT.

V usage is TRBV6-5 and J usage is TRBJ1-6; no clear D. The CDR3 sequence is 16 residues long. Per germline, CDR1 MNHEY and CDR2 SVGAGI. V was shortened by 3 bases and J by 3 bases, with 12 bases between the two germline ends. The CDR3 sequence is CASSYRWQVYNSPLHF. CDR3 DNA: TGTGCCAGCAGTTATCGCTGGCAGGTCTATAATTCACCCCTCCACTTT.

The sample holds one count of this clone. Here the CDR3 DNA reads TGTGCCACCAGTGAGACAGGGCTCCTGGGTGATACGCAGTATTTT. Protein sequence: CATSETGLLGDTQYF. The chain links TRBV24-1 to TRBJ2-3; 7 positions match TRBD1. V shed 4 bases and J 6 bases; nucleotides not matched to a gene: 9. The CDR3 extends over 15 amino acids. CDR1 and CDR2 from the germline V gene are KGHDR and SFDVKD.

The chain uses TRBV30 and TRBJ2-1, with 7 bases fitting TRBD1. With V trimmed by 3 bases and J by 4 bases, 12 bases remained unmatched. The CDR3 extends over 16 amino acids. Germline CDR1 GTSNPN, CDR2 SVGIG (reference sequence). The CDR3 protein is CAWSDLNRGKYNEQFF. CDR3 in DNA: TGTGCCTGGAGCGACCTCAACAGGGGTAAATACAATGAGCAGTTCTTC.

The CDR3: CASTGGGYTF. DNA of the CDR3: TGTGCCTCAACAGGGGGTGGCTACACCTTC. The chain carries TRBV30 and TRBJ1-2; 8 bases fit TRBD1. In germline, CDR1 is GTSNPN, CDR2 SVGIG (reference sequence). The CDR3 has 10 residues. Trimming at V came to 7 bases and at J to 7 bases, leaving 2 bases not matched to a gene.

The rearrangement links TRBV19 to TRBJ1-1; 7 bases are a match to TRBD1. Germline CDR1 LNHDA, CDR2 SQIVND (reference sequence). This CDR3 contains 15 residues. Losses at the gene ends were 6 bases for V and 0 bases for J; bases not matched to a gene: 7. The CDR3 here is CASRQQTGLNTEAFF. In nucleotides, the CDR3 is TGTGCCAGTAGGCAACAGACAGGGTTGAACACTGAAGCTTTCTTT.

This chain joins TRBV27 and TRBJ2-2, with 9 positions matching TRBD1. V shed 3 bases, J shed 1 base, and the junction held 12 bases outside the gene matches. This CDR3 contains 19 residues. Looked up from germline, CDR1 is MNHEY and CDR2 is SMNVEV (reference sequence). CDR3 in amino acids: CASSFRPGQGVRNTGELFF. The CDR3 DNA reads as TGTGCCAGCAGTTTCCGGCCGGGACAGGGTGTTCGGAACACCGGGGAGCTGTTTTTT.

The V call is TRBV5-6, the J call TRBJ2-3; D unclear. CDR3 length: 14 residues. V was shortened by 1 base and J by 4 bases, with 10 bases between the two germline ends. Germline CDR1 SGHDT, CDR2 YYEEEE. CDR3 protein: CASSLTSGADTQYF. The CDR3 nucleotides are TGTGCCAGCAGCTTGACGTCCGGAGCAGATACGCAGTATTTT.

The V gene is TRBV5-1, the J gene TRBJ1-5, with unresolved D. Trimming removed 0 bases from V and 6 bases from J, with 7 bases in between. Germline assignment: CDR1 SGHRS and CDR2 YFSETQ. This CDR3 comprises 13 residues. The DNA for the CDR3 is TGCGCCAGCAGCTTGGCCGGGTCTCAGCCCCAGCATTTT. This translates into CASSLAGSQPQHF. The variable domain in full, with the rest retrieved from reference TRBV5-1 and TRBJ1-5, is KAGVTQTPRYLIKTRGQQVTLSCSPISGHRSVSWYQQTPGQGLQFLFEYFSETQRNKGNFPGRFSGRQFSNSRSEMNVSTLELGDSALYLCASSLAGSQPQHFGDGTRLSIL.

This clone was recorded once. This sequence joins TRBV28 and TRBJ2-1; D gene ambiguous. The germline V gene has CDR1 MDHEN and CDR2 SYDVKM. This CDR3 is built from 13 residues. Trimming stripped 6 bases from V and 5 bases from J, with 11 bases between. CDR3 bases: TGTGCCAGCAGCTTAGACACCGACAATGAGCAGTTCTTC. It encodes CASSLDTDNEQFF.

The chain carries TRBV30 and TRBJ1-6; 7 nucleotides agree with TRBD1. The CDR3 is 14 amino acids. Unmatched junction bases numbered 7, after V lost 1 base and J lost 10 bases. CDR1 is GTSNPN, CDR2 SVGIG, per germline (reference sequence). CDR3 coding DNA: TGTGCCTGGAGTGCCCGGGACAGATGGTCACCCCTCCACTTT. Translating gives CAWSARDRWSPLHF.